Listed below are T cell receptor beta chains from one sample, sequenced in a study of cytomegalovirus exposure and HLA in healthy donors. Method: immunoSEQ multiplex PCR; TCRdb's copy keeps in-frame clones and lacks some. The data show 200,000 to 250,000 clones, roughly 84% seen once. Sequencing input: PBMCs. All receptors come from a man aged 18-30 years in good health and CMV-seropositive. CDR3s include the opening cysteine and the closing phenylalanine or tryptophan. D genes are given only for firm matches. Where a row states a size, it is once, few, many or the class of an expanded clone; other rows omit it.

NA	TRBV7-2	NA	TRBJ1-2	CASSLRVSRGGYTF	TGTGCCAGCAGCTTACGGGTCTCAAGAGGTGGCTACACCTTC
NA	TRBV7-6	NA	TRBJ1-2	CASSLSRNYGYTF	TGTGCCAGCAGCTTGTCCAGGAACTATGGCTACACCTTC
TRBD1	TRBV11-2	NA	TRBJ2-7	CASSWQQGASPYEQYF	TGTGCCAGCAGCTGGCAACAGGGGGCCTCCCCCTACGAGCAGTACTTC
NA	TRBV18	NA	TRBJ1-1	CASSPPMGPNTEAFF	TGTGCCAGCTCACCTCCAATGGGGCCGAACACTGAAGCTTTCTTT
NA	TRBV5-4	NA	TRBJ2-7	CASSARGSSYEQYF	TGTGCCAGCAGCGCCAGGGGTAGCTCCTACGAGCAGTACTTC
TRBD1	TRBV5-4	NA	TRBJ2-3	CASSYQGVTDTQYF	TGTGCCAGCAGCTATCAGGGGGTCACAGATACGCAGTATTTT
TRBD1	TRBV27	NA	TRBJ2-7	CASSPGTGGKQYF	TGTGCCAGCAGTCCCGGGACAGGGGGCAAGCAGTACTTC
NA	TRBV25-1	NA	TRBJ2-6	CASSDPGANVLTF	TGTGCCAGCAGTGACCCTGGGGCCAACGTCCTGACTTTC
TRBD2	TRBV19	NA	TRBJ2-1	CASSLAGVYNEQFF	TGTGCCAGTAGCCTAGCGGGAGTATACAATGAGCAGTTCTTC
NA	TRBV5-1	NA	TRBJ2-4	CATSLGGGENIQYF	TGCGCCACCTCTCTAGGGGGAGGAGAAAACATTCAGTACTTC
NA	TRBV7-9	NA	TRBJ1-1	CASSSPVASQNTEAFF	TGTGCCAGCAGCTCCCCTGTGGCTAGTCAAAACACTGAAGCTTTCTTT
NA	TRBV7-3	NA	TRBJ2-2	CASSLTSGTMNTGELFF	TGTGCCAGCAGCTTAACGTCCGGGACAATGAACACCGGGGAGCTGTTTTTT
NA	TRBV28	few	TRBJ1-3	CASIGYSGNTIYF	TGTGCCAGCATCGGATACTCTGGAAACACCATATATTTT
NA	TRBV7-2	NA	TRBJ2-2	CASSFKGSVGELFF	TGTGCCAGCAGCTTTAAAGGATCGGTCGGGGAGCTGTTTTTT
NA	TRBV11-2	NA	TRBJ2-7	CASSLVLGFQEQYF	TGTGCCAGCAGCTTAGTTTTGGGCTTTCAAGAGCAGTACTTC
NA	TRBV5-1	NA	TRBJ2-6	CASSSLEGAGANVLTF	TGCGCCAGCAGCTCCCTTGAAGGGGCTGGGGCCAACGTCCTGACTTTC
TRBD2	TRBV7-2	NA	TRBJ2-3	CASSLQAGVTDTQYF	TGTGCCAGCAGCTTACAAGCGGGGGTCACAGATACGCAGTATTTT
NA	TRBV4-1	NA	TRBJ1-2	CASSQGPRDWYGYTF	TGCGCCAGCAGCCAAGGGCCCCGGGACTGGTATGGCTACACCTTC
TRBD2	TRBV5-1	NA	TRBJ2-1	CASSPDWVAGVNEQFF	TGCGCCAGCAGTCCCGACTGGGTAGCGGGAGTTAATGAGCAGTTCTTC
NA	TRBV7-2	NA	TRBJ1-1	CASSLVGASEAFF	TGTGCCAGCAGCTTAGTGGGGGCAAGTGAAGCTTTCTTT
TRBD1	TRBV30	NA	TRBJ1-2	CAWSPGQGVAYGYTF	TGTGCCTGGAGTCCGGGACAGGGGGTTGCCTATGGCTACACCTTC
NA	TRBV7-9	NA	TRBJ1-3	CASSLDGSGNTIYF	TGTGCCAGCAGCTTAGATGGTTCTGGAAACACCATATATTTT
NA	TRBV28	NA	TRBJ1-1	CASSLWLGQNTEAFF	TGTGCCAGCAGTTTATGGCTCGGGCAAAACACTGAAGCTTTCTTT
NA	TRBV9	NA	TRBJ2-1	CASRPGGTRWSEQFF	TGTGCCAGCAGGCCTGGCGGGACAAGGTGGAGTGAGCAGTTCTTC
TRBD2	TRBV6-5	NA	TRBJ2-5	CASSYRTSGRGETQYF	TGTGCCAGCAGTTATAGGACTAGCGGGAGGGGTGAGACCCAGTACTTC
NA	TRBV6-5	NA	TRBJ1-1	CASSYTQGKSEAFF	TGTGCCAGCAGCTACACACAGGGAAAGAGCGAAGCTTTCTTT
NA	TRBV27	NA	TRBJ2-1	CASSTGNEQFF	TGTGCCAGCAGTACAGGGAATGAGCAGTTCTTC
NA	TRBV27	NA	TRBJ1-5	CASSLSAGNQPQHF	TGTGCCAGCAGTTTATCGGCGGGAAATCAGCCCCAGCATTTT
TRBD2	TRBV7-6	once	TRBJ2-3	CASSMTSRAATDTQYF	TGTGCCAGCAGCATGACTAGCAGGGCTGCCACAGATACGCAGTATTTT
TRBD2	TRBV9	NA	TRBJ2-1	CASSVEAGGSYNEQFF	TGTGCCAGCAGCGTGGAAGCGGGGGGCTCCTACAATGAGCAGTTCTTC
NA	TRBV15	NA	TRBJ1-5	CATSRGAQYSNQPQHF	TGTGCCACCAGCAGGGGTGCGCAGTATAGCAATCAGCCCCAGCATTTT
TRBD1	TRBV5-1	NA	TRBJ1-2	CASSLQGQGESYTF	TGCGCCAGCAGCTTGCAGGGACAGGGCGAGAGCTACACCTTC
NA	TRBV2	once	TRBJ2-2	CASSVINTGELFF	TGTGCCAGCAGTGTAATAAACACCGGGGAGCTGTTTTTT
NA	TRBV6-5	NA	TRBJ2-7	CASSYSGTSYEQYF	TGTGCCAGCAGTTACTCTGGGACAAGTTACGAGCAGTACTTC
TRBD2	TRBV29-1	NA	TRBJ2-1	CSVELAGAYEQFF	TGCAGCGTTGAACTAGCGGGAGCTTATGAGCAGTTCTTC
NA	TRBV28	once	TRBJ1-2	CASSFSGRGGYTF	TGTGCCAGCAGTTTCTCAGGGAGGGGAGGCTACACCTTC
NA	TRBV29-1	NA	TRBJ2-7	CSVATGTYEQYF	TGCAGCGTTGCTACAGGGACCTACGAGCAGTACTTC
TRBD2	TRBV2	NA	TRBJ2-1	CASNRGAKSGRAMDEQFF	TGTGCCAGCAACAGAGGGGCGAAGAGCGGGAGGGCCATGGATGAGCAGTTCTTC
TRBD1	TRBV15	NA	TRBJ1-4	CATSRAVGTGEEKLFF	TGTGCCACCAGCAGAGCTGTTGGGACAGGGGAGGAAAAACTGTTTTTT
TRBD2	TRBV5-1	NA	TRBJ2-2	CASRLLSGGSTGELFF	TGCGCCAGCAGGCTGCTTTCGGGAGGATCGACCGGGGAGCTGTTTTTT
TRBD1	TRBV30	NA	TRBJ2-7	CAWRNLMTGPGYEQYF	TGTGCCTGGAGGAACCTCATGACAGGGCCAGGCTACGAGCAGTACTTC
NA	TRBV10-3	NA	TRBJ2-3	CAISERVGTDTQYF	TGTGCCATCAGTGAGCGGGTGGGCACAGATACGCAGTATTTT
TRBD1	TRBV6-1	NA	TRBJ1-3	CASSLQGAAGNTIYF	TGTGCCAGCAGTCTACAGGGGGCGGCTGGAAACACCATATATTTT
TRBD2	TRBV5-1	NA	TRBJ2-7	CASSLERLAGPYEQYF	TGCGCCAGCAGCTTGGAACGGCTAGCGGGACCCTACGAGCAGTACTTC
NA	TRBV2	NA	TRBJ1-1	CASDGGLEAFF	TGTGCCAGCGATGGAGGGCTTGAAGCTTTCTTT
NA	TRBV2	NA	TRBJ1-2	CASGGTVVGGYTF	TGTGCCAGCGGAGGGACGGTCGTGGGAGGCTACACCTTC
TRBD1	TRBV30	NA	TRBJ1-2	CAWSVTGGYGYTF	TGTGCCTGGAGTGTCACAGGGGGCTATGGCTACACCTTC
NA	TRBV7-9	NA	TRBJ1-4	CASSLVLAGTNEKLFF	TGTGCCAGCAGCTTAGTCTTGGCCGGAACTAATGAAAAACTGTTTTTT
TRBD1	TRBV5-6	NA	TRBJ1-1	CASSLTDRVPEAFF	TGTGCCAGCAGCTTGACCGACAGGGTCCCTGAAGCTTTCTTT
TRBD1	TRBV9	NA	TRBJ1-2	CASSNRDSYGYTF	TGTGCCAGCAGCAACCGGGACAGCTATGGCTACACCTTC